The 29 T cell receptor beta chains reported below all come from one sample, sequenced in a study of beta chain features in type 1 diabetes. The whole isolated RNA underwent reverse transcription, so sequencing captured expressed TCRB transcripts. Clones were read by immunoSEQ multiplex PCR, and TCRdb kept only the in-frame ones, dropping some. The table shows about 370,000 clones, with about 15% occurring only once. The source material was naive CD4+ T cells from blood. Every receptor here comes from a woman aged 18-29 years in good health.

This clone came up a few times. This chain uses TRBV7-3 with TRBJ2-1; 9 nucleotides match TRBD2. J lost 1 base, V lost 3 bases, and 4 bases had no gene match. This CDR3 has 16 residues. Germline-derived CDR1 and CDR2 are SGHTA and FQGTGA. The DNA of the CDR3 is TGTGCCAGCAGCTTGCGGCGGGAGGGGTCCTACAATGAGCAGTTCTTC. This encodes CASSLRREGSYNEQFF.

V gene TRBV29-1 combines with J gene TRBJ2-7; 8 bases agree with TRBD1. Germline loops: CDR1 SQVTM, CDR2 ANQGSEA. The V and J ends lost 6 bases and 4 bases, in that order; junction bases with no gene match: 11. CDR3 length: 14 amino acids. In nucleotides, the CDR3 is TGCAGCGTCGGCCGAAAACAGGGGGTGTACGAGCAGTACTTC. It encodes CSVGRKQGVYEQYF.

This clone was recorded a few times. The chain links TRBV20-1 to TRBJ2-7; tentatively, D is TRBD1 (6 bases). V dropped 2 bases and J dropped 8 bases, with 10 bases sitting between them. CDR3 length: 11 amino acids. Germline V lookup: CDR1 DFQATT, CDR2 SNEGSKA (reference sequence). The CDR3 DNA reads TGCAGTGCTAGAAACAGGGCCCAGCAGTACTTC. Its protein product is CSARNRAQQYF.

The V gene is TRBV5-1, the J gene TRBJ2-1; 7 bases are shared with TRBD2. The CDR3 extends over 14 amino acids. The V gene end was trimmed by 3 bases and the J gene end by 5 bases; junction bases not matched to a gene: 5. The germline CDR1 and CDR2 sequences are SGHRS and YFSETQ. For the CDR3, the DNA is TGCGCCAGCAGCTGGGGACTACAGAACAATGAGCAGTTCTTC. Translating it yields CASSWGLQNNEQFF.

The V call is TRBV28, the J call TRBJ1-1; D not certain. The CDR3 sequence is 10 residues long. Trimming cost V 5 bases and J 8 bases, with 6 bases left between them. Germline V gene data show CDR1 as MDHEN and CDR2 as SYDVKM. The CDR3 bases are TGTGCCAGCAGTGGACTGGAAGCTTTCTTT. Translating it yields CASSGLEAFF.

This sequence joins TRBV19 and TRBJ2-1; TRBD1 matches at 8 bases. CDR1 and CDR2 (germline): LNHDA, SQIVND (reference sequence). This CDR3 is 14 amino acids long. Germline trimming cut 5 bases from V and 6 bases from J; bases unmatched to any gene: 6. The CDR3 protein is CASSSGQGSNEQFF. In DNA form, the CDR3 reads TGTGCCAGTAGTTCAGGACAGGGAAGCAATGAGCAGTTCTTC.

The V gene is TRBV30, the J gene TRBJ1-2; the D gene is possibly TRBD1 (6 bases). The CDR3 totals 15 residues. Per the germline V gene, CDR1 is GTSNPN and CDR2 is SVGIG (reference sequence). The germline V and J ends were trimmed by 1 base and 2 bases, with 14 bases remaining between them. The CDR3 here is CAWSAHRANNYGYTF. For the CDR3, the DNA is TGTGCCTGGAGTGCCCACAGGGCCAACAACTATGGCTACACCTTC.

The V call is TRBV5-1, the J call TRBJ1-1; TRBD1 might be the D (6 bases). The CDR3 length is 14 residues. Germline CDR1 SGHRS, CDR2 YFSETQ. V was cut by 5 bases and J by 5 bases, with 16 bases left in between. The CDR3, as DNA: TGCGCCAGCAGACCAGGACAGAAGGATACTGAAGCTTTCTTT. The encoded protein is CASRPGQKDTEAFF.

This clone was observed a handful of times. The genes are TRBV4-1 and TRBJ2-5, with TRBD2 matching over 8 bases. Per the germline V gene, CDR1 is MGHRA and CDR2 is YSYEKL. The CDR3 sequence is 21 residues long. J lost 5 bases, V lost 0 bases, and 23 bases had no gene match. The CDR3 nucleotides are TGCGCCAGCAGCCAAGATAGAAAGGGACTAGGGAGCGGGGTCCCGCTCGAGACCCAGTACTTC. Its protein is CASSQDRKGLGSGVPLETQYF.

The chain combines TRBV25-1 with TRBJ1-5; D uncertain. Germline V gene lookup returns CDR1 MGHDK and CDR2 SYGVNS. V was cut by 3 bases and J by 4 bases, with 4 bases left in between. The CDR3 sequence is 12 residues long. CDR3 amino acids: CASSDRNQPQHF. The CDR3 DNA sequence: TGTGCCAGCAGTGACCGGAATCAGCCCCAGCATTTT.

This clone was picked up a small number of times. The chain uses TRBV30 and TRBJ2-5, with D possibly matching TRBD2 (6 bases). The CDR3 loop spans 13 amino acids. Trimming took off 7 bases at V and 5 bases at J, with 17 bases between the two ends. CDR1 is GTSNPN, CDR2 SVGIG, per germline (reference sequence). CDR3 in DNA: TGTGCCTATCTTGGCGGGGTTTACGAGACCCAGTACTTC. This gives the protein CAYLGGVYETQYF.

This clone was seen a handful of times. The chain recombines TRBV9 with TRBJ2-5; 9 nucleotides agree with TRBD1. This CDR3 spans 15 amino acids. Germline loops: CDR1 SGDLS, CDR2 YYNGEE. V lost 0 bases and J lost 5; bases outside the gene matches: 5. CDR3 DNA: TGTGCCAGCAGCGTAGCGGGACAGGGCAGGGAGACCCAGTACTTC. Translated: CASSVAGQGRETQYF.

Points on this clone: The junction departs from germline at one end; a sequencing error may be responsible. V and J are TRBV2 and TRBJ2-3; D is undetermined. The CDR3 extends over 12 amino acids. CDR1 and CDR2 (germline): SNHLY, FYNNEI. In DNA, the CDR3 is TGTGCCAGCGGTATTAGCACGGATACGCAGTATTTT. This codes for CASGISTDTQYF.

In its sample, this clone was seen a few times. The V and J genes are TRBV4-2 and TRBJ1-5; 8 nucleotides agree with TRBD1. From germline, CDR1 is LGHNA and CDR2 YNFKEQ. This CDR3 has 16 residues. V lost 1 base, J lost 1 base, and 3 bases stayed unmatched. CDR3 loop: CASSQGDRGSNQPQHF. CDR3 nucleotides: TGTGCCAGCAGCCAAGGAGACAGGGGCAGCAATCAGCCCCAGCATTTT.

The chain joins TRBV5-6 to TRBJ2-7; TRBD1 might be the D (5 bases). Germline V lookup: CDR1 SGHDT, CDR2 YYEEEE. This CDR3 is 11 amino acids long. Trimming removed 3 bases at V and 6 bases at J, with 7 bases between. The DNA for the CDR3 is TGTGCCAGCAGCTACGACAGCGAGCAGTACTTC. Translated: CASSYDSEQYF.

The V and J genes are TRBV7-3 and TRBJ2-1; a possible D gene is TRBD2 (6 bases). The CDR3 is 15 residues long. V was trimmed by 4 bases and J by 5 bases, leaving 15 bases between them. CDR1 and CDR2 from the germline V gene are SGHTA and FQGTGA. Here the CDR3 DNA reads TGTGCCAGCAGCTCTCACGGGACTTTCGACAATGAGCAGTTCTTC. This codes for CASSSHGTFDNEQFF.

In nucleotides, the CDR3 is TGTGCCAGCAGTCGCGACAGGAGCGATACGCAGTATTTT. Translated, it gives CASSRDRSDTQYF. The chain uses TRBV28 and TRBJ2-3; maybe TRBD1 (6 bases). CDR1 and CDR2 from the germline V gene are MDHEN and SYDVKM. The CDR3 length is 13 residues. Trimming took off 5 bases at V and 6 bases at J, with 12 bases between the two ends.

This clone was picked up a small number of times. CDR3 nucleotide sequence: TGTGCCAGCGCCCCGGGACATTTTAACTATGGCTACACCTTC. Its protein product is CASAPGHFNYGYTF. The rearrangement uses TRBV7-9 and TRBJ1-2; D perhaps matches TRBD1 (6 bases). CDR1 is SEHNR, CDR2 FQNEAQ, per germline (reference sequence). This CDR3 has 14 amino acids. V was trimmed by 8 bases and J by 1 base, leaving 14 bases between them. Based on the CDR3 plus reference TRBV7-9 and TRBJ1-2, the full variable domain is DTGVSQNPRHKITKRGQNVTFRCDPISEHNRLYWYRQTLGQGPEFLTYFQNEAQLEKSRLLSDRFSAERPKGSFSTLEIQRTEQGDSAMYLCASAPGHFNYGYTFGSGTRLTVV.

The CDR3 is CASSRAFRGANGYTF. In DNA, the CDR3 is TGTGCCAGCAGTCGGGCGTTCAGGGGGGCGAATGGCTACACCTTC. The gene calls are TRBV28 and TRBJ1-2; 7 bases agree with TRBD1. The CDR3 length is 15 residues. V trimming: 5 bases; J trimming: 6 bases; junction bases outside the gene matches: 12. Germline V lookup: CDR1 MDHEN, CDR2 SYDVKM.

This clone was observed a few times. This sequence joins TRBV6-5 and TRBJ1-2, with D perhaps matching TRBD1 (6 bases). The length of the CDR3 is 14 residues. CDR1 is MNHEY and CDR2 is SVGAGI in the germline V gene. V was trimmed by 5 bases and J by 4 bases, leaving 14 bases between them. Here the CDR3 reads CASSNLRGLYGYTF. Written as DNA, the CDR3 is TGTGCCAGCAGTAACCTCAGGGGCCTCTATGGCTACACCTTC.

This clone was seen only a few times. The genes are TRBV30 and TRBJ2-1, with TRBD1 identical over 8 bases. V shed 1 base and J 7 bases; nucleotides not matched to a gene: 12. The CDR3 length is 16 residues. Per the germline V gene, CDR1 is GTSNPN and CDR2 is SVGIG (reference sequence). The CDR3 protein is CAWSAWTGMVTNEQFF. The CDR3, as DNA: TGTGCCTGGAGTGCCTGGACAGGGATGGTTACAAATGAGCAGTTCTTC.

In nucleotides, the CDR3 is TGTGCCAGCAGCTTCGGACAGCAAGAGACCCAGTACTTC. Translation: CASSFGQQETQYF. The rearrangement links TRBV5-4 to TRBJ2-5; D possibly corresponds to TRBD1 (6 bases). CDR3 length: 13 amino acids. Germline CDR1 SGHNT, CDR2 YYREEE (reference sequence). The V end was cut by 2 bases, the J end by 2 bases, with 7 bases between.

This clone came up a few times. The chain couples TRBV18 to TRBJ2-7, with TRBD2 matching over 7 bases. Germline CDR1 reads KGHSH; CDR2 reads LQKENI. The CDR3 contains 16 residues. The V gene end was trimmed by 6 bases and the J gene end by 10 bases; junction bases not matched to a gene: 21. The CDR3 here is CASSPQGRDYGLEQYF. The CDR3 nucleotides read TGTGCCAGCTCCCCTCAAGGGAGGGACTACGGTTTGGAACAGTACTTC.

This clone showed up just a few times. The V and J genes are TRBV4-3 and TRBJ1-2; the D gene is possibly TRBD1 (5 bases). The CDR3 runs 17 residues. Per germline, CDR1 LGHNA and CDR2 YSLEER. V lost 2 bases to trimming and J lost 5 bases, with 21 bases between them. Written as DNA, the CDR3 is TGCGCCAGCAGCCAATCTATTGGGCGGTGGGGCGCATATGGCTACACCTTC. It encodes CASSQSIGRWGAYGYTF.

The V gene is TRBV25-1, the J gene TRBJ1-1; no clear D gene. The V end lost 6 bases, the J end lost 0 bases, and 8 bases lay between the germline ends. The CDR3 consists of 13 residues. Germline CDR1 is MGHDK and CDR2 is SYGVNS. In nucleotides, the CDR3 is TGTGCCAGCAGGAGTCTTATGAACACTGAAGCTTTCTTT. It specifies CASRSLMNTEAFF.

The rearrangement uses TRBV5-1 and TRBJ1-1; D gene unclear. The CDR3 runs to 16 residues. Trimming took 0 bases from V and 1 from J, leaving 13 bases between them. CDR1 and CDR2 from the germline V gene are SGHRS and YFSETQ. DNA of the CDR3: TGCGCCAGCAGCTTGGAACGGAGCTACAAGAACACTGAAGCTTTCTTT. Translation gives CASSLERSYKNTEAFF.

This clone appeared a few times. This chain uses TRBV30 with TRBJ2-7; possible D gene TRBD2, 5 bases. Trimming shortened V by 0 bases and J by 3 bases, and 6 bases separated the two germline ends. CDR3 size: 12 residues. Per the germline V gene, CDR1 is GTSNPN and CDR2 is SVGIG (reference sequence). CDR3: CAWSVLGYEQYF. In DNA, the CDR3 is TGTGCCTGGAGTGTACTAGGCTACGAGCAGTACTTC.

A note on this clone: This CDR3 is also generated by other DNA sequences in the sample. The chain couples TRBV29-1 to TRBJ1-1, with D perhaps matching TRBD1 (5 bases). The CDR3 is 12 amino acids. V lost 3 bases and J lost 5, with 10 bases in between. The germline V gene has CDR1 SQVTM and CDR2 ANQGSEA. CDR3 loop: CSVDRVGTEAFF. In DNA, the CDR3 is TGCAGCGTTGACAGGGTGGGGACTGAAGCTTTCTTT.

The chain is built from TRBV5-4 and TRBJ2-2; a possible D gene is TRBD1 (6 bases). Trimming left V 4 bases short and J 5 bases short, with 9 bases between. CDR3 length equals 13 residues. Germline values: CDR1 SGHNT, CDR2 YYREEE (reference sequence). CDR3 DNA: TGTGCCAGCAGCATTGACAGGACCGGGGAGCTGTTTTTT. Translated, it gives CASSIDRTGELFF.